This TCR beta chain was profiled in a study of T cell responses to AZD1222 COVID-19 vaccine. The method was immunoSEQ multiplex PCR; TCRdb's version includes in-frame clones alone and lacks a portion of them. The repertoire holds some 200,000 clones, with roughly nine tenths as singletons. V lost 1 base and J lost 0, with 9 bases in between. The CDR3 is 15 amino acids. Germline V gene sequence: CDR1 LGHDT, CDR2 YNNKEL (reference sequence). Comments on this clone: Antigen specificity is unknown.

Study-wide results and limits: Donor demographics were predominantly white British with a female majority; clonal diversity may be underestimated. Baseline antibody screening turned up just a handful of seropositive AZD1222 recipients.

The rearrangement links TRBV3-1 (or the pseudogene TRBV3-2) to TRBJ1-1; D call uncertain. The specimen comprised peripheral blood, sampled 28 days after the second AZD1222 dose. This clonotype was sampled from an adult who received the AZD1222 COVID-19 vaccine. The chain's CDR3 is CASSQGGFMNTEAFF. For the CDR3, the DNA is TGTGCCAGCAGCCAAGGAGGTTTCATGAACACTGAAGCTTTCTTT.